This entry lists 21 T cell receptor beta chains sequenced from one sample in a study of T cells generated in artificial thymic organoids. Semi-nested PCR with reverse primers in the TRAC or TRBC constant regions amplified each chain separately. TCRdb used MiXCR to reprocess the 5' RACE reads, holding one entry per CDR3 protein. This sample has around 5,600 distinct CDR3 sequences; around 32% occur once, and the top ten carry 2% to 3%. The sample consisted of naive CD8+ T cells from blood. Noted subset: CD3+TCRalphabeta+CD8SP T cells; for blood, CD45RO-CCR7+ naive CD8+ T cells. These receptors were taken from a human donor who gave cord blood stem cells for thymic organoid culture, a cardiac surgery patient who gave postnatal thymus, or a blood donor (not recorded which).

The chain links TRBV19 to TRBJ2-1; TRBD2 agrees at 13 bases. The V and J ends lost 3 bases and 3 bases, in that order; junction bases with no gene match: 2. The CDR3 sequence is 16 residues long. Germline values: CDR1 LNHDA, CDR2 SQIVND (reference sequence). This CDR3 reads CASSITSGGGYNEQFF. CDR3 bases: TGTGCCAGTAGTATCACTAGCGGGGGGGGCTACAATGAGCAGTTCTTC.

The table lists this clonotype with a few counts. This chain links TRBV6-4 with TRBJ2-2, with TRBD1 as a possible D gene (5 bases). The CDR3 covers 14 residues. V was pared by 2 bases and J by 4 bases, with 8 bases between. Looked up from germline, CDR1 is MRHNA and CDR2 is SNTAGT. The chain's CDR3 is CASSDTGGTGELFF. In DNA form, the CDR3 reads TGTGCCAGCAGTGACACAGGCGGCACCGGGGAGCTGTTTTTT.

The sample holds a few counts of this clonotype. This chain connects TRBV4-3 to TRBJ1-1; D may be TRBD1 (6 bases). With 0 bases removed from V and 0 bases from J, the gap between germline ends came to 11 bases. CDR3 length: 16 amino acids. Germline V gene sequence: CDR1 LGHNA, CDR2 YSLEER. The CDR3 reads CASSQDMGAMNTEAFF. The CDR3 DNA is TGCGCCAGCAGCCAAGATATGGGGGCAATGAACACTGAAGCTTTCTTT.

CDR3 amino acids: CASTAMEYPYNEQFF. The CDR3, as DNA: TGTGCCAGCACCGCGATGGAGTACCCCTACAATGAGCAGTTCTTC. The V and J genes are TRBV27 and TRBJ2-1; D remains ambiguous. The germline gives CDR1 MNHEY, CDR2 SMNVEV (reference sequence). Trimming shortened V by 7 bases and J by 2 bases, and 15 bases separated the two germline ends. The CDR3 length is 15 residues.

The table lists this clonotype with a count of one. This chain links TRBV27 with TRBJ1-5, with 8 bases aligning to TRBD1. The CDR3 sequence is 14 residues long. With V trimmed by 7 bases and J by 2 bases, 4 bases remained unmatched. CDR1 is MNHEY, CDR2 SMNVEV, per germline (reference sequence). The CDR3 bases are TGTGCCAGCACTACAGGGGGGGGCAATCAGCCCCAGCATTTT. Its protein is CASTTGGGNQPQHF.

The chain recombines TRBV3-1 with TRBJ2-5; D is uncertain. V shed 2 bases and J shed 2 bases, with 12 bases lying between them. Germline V gene data show CDR1 as LGHDT and CDR2 as YNNKEL (reference sequence). The CDR3 is 15 amino acids. As DNA, the CDR3 is TGTGCCAGCAGCCAACCAGAAGACGTGCAAGAGACCCAGTACTTC. Translating it yields CASSQPEDVQETQYF.

This clonotype was detected only a few times. The chain is built from TRBV7-8 and TRBJ1-1; D may be TRBD1 (5 bases). CDR1 is SGHVS, CDR2 FQNEAQ, per germline. The CDR3 totals 15 residues. V gave up 2 bases and J gave up 1 base, with 11 bases separating them. CDR3 protein: CASSLMAGQNTEAFF. The CDR3 coding sequence is TGTGCCAGCAGCTTAATGGCAGGACAGAACACTGAAGCTTTCTTT.

By sample fraction, this clonotype is medium-sized (0.01 to 0.1%). The chain has TRBV19 and TRBJ1-2; 10 bases line up with TRBD1. Germline V lookup: CDR1 LNHDA, CDR2 SQIVND (reference sequence). J was trimmed by 7 bases and V by 6 bases; bases with no gene match: 5. This CDR3 has 13 amino acids. CDR3 sequence (DNA): TGTGCCAGTAGCGGGACAGGGGATCTTGGCTACACCTTC. Encoded protein: CASSGTGDLGYTF.

On this clonotype itself: A much larger clonotype is one base distant, so this may be a read error. V usage is TRBV7-6 and J usage is TRBJ1-5; D is uncertain. The CDR3 is made up of 13 amino acids. Looked up from germline, CDR1 is SGHVS and CDR2 is FNYEAQ. CDR3 sequence: CASSPGNFQPRHF. CDR3 coding DNA: TGTGCCAGCAGCCCGGGCAATTTTCAGCCCCGGCATTTT.

This clonotype showed up just once. A much more abundant neighbour one base away suggests this may be a read error. This chain uses TRBV4-1 with TRBJ2-7; 7 bases fit TRBD2. The CDR3 loop spans 15 amino acids. Germline V CDR1 and CDR2: MGHRA, YSYEKL. J was trimmed by 0 bases and V by 2 bases; bases with no gene match: 4. CDR3 nucleotides: TGCGCCAGCAGCCAATTGGCTAGCGGCTCCTACGAGCAGTACTTC. As protein: CASSQLASGSYEQYF.

The chain employs TRBV7-6 and TRBJ2-2; D unclear. Per the germline V gene, CDR1 is SGHVS and CDR2 is FNYEAQ. The CDR3 totals 14 residues. V was trimmed by 3 bases and J by 3 bases, leaving 8 bases between them. The CDR3 protein is CASSFPGYTGELFF. The CDR3 DNA reads as TGTGCCAGCAGCTTCCCCGGGTACACCGGGGAGCTGTTTTTT.

This clonotype turned up a few times. Compared with germline, one end of the junction differs, possibly owing to a read error. V gene TRBV4-1 combines with J gene TRBJ2-3; tentative D call: TRBD1 (6 bases). This CDR3 has 13 residues. Germline CDR1 MGHRA, CDR2 YSYEKL. CDR3 protein: CASSQGAGDAQYF. The CDR3 DNA sequence: TGCGCCAGCAGCCAGGGGGCCGGAGATGCGCAGTATTTT.

Only one count was recorded for this clonotype. This sequence joins TRBV12-3 or TRBV12-4 and TRBJ1-3; D uncertain. The CDR3 length is 15 residues. V lost 5 bases, J lost 0 bases, and 11 bases lay in between. The CDR3 protein is CASSPGSISGNTIYF. The CDR3 bases are TGTGCCAGCAGTCCCGGCAGCATCTCTGGAAACACCATATATTTT.

For the CDR3, the DNA is TGTGCCAGCAGCTTAACGAGGCAGGGGGAGTACGAGCAGTACTTC. Protein product: CASSLTRQGEYEQYF. The chain has TRBV7-9 and TRBJ2-7; 7 positions match TRBD1. Germline V lookup: CDR1 SEHNR, CDR2 FQNEAQ (reference sequence). The V segment lost 2 bases and the J segment 4 bases; nucleotides outside the gene matches: 8. The CDR3 has 15 amino acids.

By frequency in the sample, this clonotype is medium-sized. This rearrangement joins TRBV6-5 to TRBJ1-2, with 8 bases lining up with TRBD1. This CDR3 is built from 14 residues. Germline V gene data show CDR1 as MNHEY and CDR2 as SVGAGI. V dropped 2 bases and J dropped 7; count of bases not matched to a gene: 6. CDR3 sequence (DNA): TGTGCCAGCAGTTACGGGACAGGAACTCCTGGCTACACCTTC. This translates into CASSYGTGTPGYTF.

The V gene is TRBV25-1, the J gene TRBJ2-2; 8 nucleotides align to TRBD1. Trimming took 6 bases from V and 3 from J; bases not matched to a gene: 0. The CDR3 extends over 13 amino acids. The germline V gene has CDR1 MGHDK and CDR2 SYGVNS. This chain's CDR3 is CASRTGDTGELFF. The CDR3 DNA is TGTGCCAGCAGGACAGGGGACACCGGGGAGCTGTTTTTT.

The rearrangement uses TRBV30 and TRBJ2-1; D not certain. This CDR3 has 12 residues. CDR1 is GTSNPN, CDR2 SVGIG, per germline (reference sequence). V was pared by 0 bases and J by 7 bases, with 7 bases between. This CDR3 is CAWSVGRNEQFF. For the CDR3, the DNA is TGTGCCTGGAGTGTAGGTAGGAATGAGCAGTTCTTC.

Comment on this clonotype: A much more abundant neighbour one base away suggests this may be a read error. This rearrangement joins TRBV27 to TRBJ1-1, with D unclear. Germline V gene lookup returns CDR1 MNHEY and CDR2 SMNVEV (reference sequence). This CDR3 has 11 amino acids. The CDR3 protein is CANSFWSLAFF. DNA for the CDR3: TGTGCCAACAGTTTTTGGTCGCTAGCTTTCTTT.

The J gene is TRBJ2-2, the V gene TRBV7-9, with 7 bases lining up with TRBD2. The CDR3 length is 15 residues. V lost 5 bases and J lost 1; bases outside the gene matches: 4. CDR1 and CDR2 from the germline V gene are SEHNR and FQNEAQ (reference sequence). CDR3 in DNA: TGTGCCAGCAGCCCAACTAGCGTGAACACCGGGGAGCTGTTTTTT. Translation: CASSPTSVNTGELFF.

The V call is TRBV9, the J call TRBJ2-6; D is uncertain. CDR3 length equals 13 residues. Deletions cut 3 bases from V and 3 bases from J, with 4 bases between. Germline CDR1 reads SGDLS; CDR2 reads YYNGEE. The DNA for the CDR3 is TGTGCCAGCAGCGGGGGTGGGGCCAACGTCCTGACTTTC. Its protein is CASSGGGANVLTF.

This clonotype was picked up a small number of times. The chain combines TRBV4-1 with TRBJ2-2; 10 bases agree with TRBD2. Per the germline V gene, CDR1 is MGHRA and CDR2 is YSYEKL. Germline trimming cut 5 bases from V and 2 bases from J; bases unmatched to any gene: 5. The CDR3 has 16 residues. As DNA, the CDR3 is TGCGCCAGCAGCGCGGGACTAGCGCCCAACACCGGGGAGCTGTTTTTT. It specifies CASSAGLAPNTGELFF.